This T cell receptor beta chain was captured in a study of cytomegalovirus exposure and HLA in healthy donors. Study in general: A prior study identified 117 million unique TCR beta sequences from about 200 million T cells.

It was with 60 Vbeta and 13 Jbeta primers that the PCR ran. The protocol was immunoSEQ multiplex PCR, while the TCRdb copy is restricted to in-frame clones and leaves out a portion. The sample lists about 160,000 clones, more than 80% occurring once. Study-level points and caveats: Highly shared variants forming one cluster were likely a sequencing artifact. A later analysis linked about 17,000 TCR beta sequences to HLA alleles at 0.05 false discovery rate. In vitro work confirmed that a few CMV-associated chains recognize CMV antigens.

Comment on this clone: Antigen specificity is unknown.

Germline CDR1 reads SGHDN; CDR2 reads FVKESK. With V trimmed by 3 bases and J by 4 bases, 1 base remained unmatched. The CDR3 length is 15 residues. What was sequenced was PBMCs. The V gene is TRBV14, the J gene TRBJ2-1; 12 bases are a match to TRBD2. The clonotype originates from a woman in her fifties or sixties in good health and CMV-seronegative. CDR3 protein: CASSHGTSGYNEQFF. Here the CDR3 DNA reads TGTGCCAGCAGCCATGGGACTAGCGGGTACAATGAGCAGTTCTTC.